The rows below give T cell receptor beta chains drawn from one sample of a study of regulatory T cells in long-lasting Graves disease. TCRdb independently ran MiXCR on the multiplex PCR reads; one entry per CDR3 protein. The repertoire consists of about 350,000 distinct CDR3 sequences, with under 20% occurring once and the leading ten covering 20%. These same records also appear under a second study, on T cells in Graves' hyperthyroidism and ophthalmopathy.

The sample in question was peripheral blood mononuclear cells (PBMCs), obtained at new diagnosis, from a patient treated with antithyroid drugs. The source is a woman aged 18-30 years with Graves disease. CDR3s include the opening cysteine and the closing phenylalanine or tryptophan. Fields, in order: V gene, J gene, clone size, D gene, CDR3 DNA, CDR3 protein. D genes are given only for firm matches. The listing skips clone size in some rows; elsewhere it reads once, few, many or a size class.

v_call: TRBV28; j_call: TRBJ2-7; clone_size: many; d_call: -; cdr3_nt: TGTGCCAGCACCCGAGTGGGAGCCTCCTACGAGCAGTACTTC; cdr3_aa: CASTRVGASYEQYF
v_call: TRBV28; j_call: TRBJ1-2; clone_size: many; d_call: -; cdr3_nt: TGTGCCAGCAGTCCTAACAGGGTTGACTATGGCTACACCTTC; cdr3_aa: CASSPNRVDYGYTF
v_call: TRBV4-2; j_call: TRBJ1-2; clone_size: few; d_call: TRBD1; cdr3_nt: TGTGCCAGCAGCCCAAGGGAGGGGGCTAAGGGCTACACCTTC; cdr3_aa: CASSPREGAKGYTF
v_call: TRBV2; j_call: TRBJ2-1; clone_size: many; d_call: TRBD2; cdr3_nt: TGTGCCAGCAGTAGAGACGGCGGGGGGGCTGGTCATGAGCAGTTCTTC; cdr3_aa: CASSRDGGGAGHEQFF
v_call: TRBV5-1; j_call: TRBJ2-3; clone_size: many; d_call: -; cdr3_nt: TGCGCCAGCAGCCCAACGCGAGATACGCAGTATTTT; cdr3_aa: CASSPTRDTQYF
v_call: TRBV5-1; j_call: TRBJ2-1; clone_size: many; d_call: -; cdr3_nt: TGCGCCAGCAGCTTGGGCGGGACCAATGAGCAGTTCTTC; cdr3_aa: CASSLGGTNEQFF
v_call: TRBV3-1; j_call: TRBJ2-5; clone_size: -; d_call: TRBD2; cdr3_nt: TGTGCCAGCAGCCAGCGGGGGGAAGAGACCCAGTACTTC; cdr3_aa: CASSQRGEETQYF
v_call: TRBV19; j_call: TRBJ1-1; clone_size: once; d_call: -; cdr3_nt: TGTGCCAGTAGTGGCGGTCAGAGATTGAAGAACACTGAAGCTTTCTTT; cdr3_aa: CASSGGQRLKNTEAFF
v_call: TRBV18; j_call: TRBJ1-1; clone_size: many; d_call: TRBD1; cdr3_nt: TGTGCCAGCTCGCCACAGGGGGCTGAAGCTTTCTTT; cdr3_aa: CASSPQGAEAFF
v_call: TRBV11-2; j_call: TRBJ2-1; clone_size: few; d_call: TRBD2; cdr3_nt: TGTGCCAGCAGCTCGGGACCGGGACTAGCGGGGAGTGGTGAGCAGTTCTTC; cdr3_aa: CASSSGPGLAGSGEQFF
v_call: TRBV2; j_call: TRBJ1-1; clone_size: many; d_call: -; cdr3_nt: TGTGCCACCCGCGGAGATTGGAACACTGAAGCTTTCTTT; cdr3_aa: CATRGDWNTEAFF
v_call: TRBV5-1; j_call: TRBJ1-1; clone_size: -; d_call: -; cdr3_nt: TGCGCCAGCAGCTCTGACAGGACCACACTGAACACTGAAGCTTTCTTT; cdr3_aa: CASSSDRTTLNTEAFF
v_call: TRBV5-8; j_call: TRBJ2-1; clone_size: many; d_call: -; cdr3_nt: TGTGCCAGCAGCGCTCAGTACAATGAGCAGTTCTTC; cdr3_aa: CASSAQYNEQFF
v_call: TRBV12-3/TRBV12-4; j_call: TRBJ2-2; clone_size: few; d_call: -; cdr3_nt: TGTGCCAGCAGTTTGGGCGTATCAGGGGAGCTGTTTTTT; cdr3_aa: CASSLGVSGELFF
v_call: TRBV30; j_call: TRBJ1-2; clone_size: many; d_call: -; cdr3_nt: TGTGCCTGGATGAAACAGGGAGGAGGCTACACCTTC; cdr3_aa: CAWMKQGGGYTF
v_call: TRBV5-4; j_call: TRBJ2-3; clone_size: many; d_call: -; cdr3_nt: TGTGCCAGCAGCTCGGAGGGGGGACGGACAGATACGCAGTATTTT; cdr3_aa: CASSSEGGRTDTQYF
v_call: TRBV3-1; j_call: TRBJ2-6; clone_size: once; d_call: TRBD1; cdr3_nt: TGTGCCAGCAGCCTATCGGACAGGTCCGTCAACGTCCTGACTTTC; cdr3_aa: CASSLSDRSVNVLTF
v_call: TRBV29-1; j_call: TRBJ2-1; clone_size: many; d_call: -; cdr3_nt: TGCAGCGTTGTCGAGGGTCAGCCGGATTACAATGAGCAGTTCTTC; cdr3_aa: CSVVEGQPDYNEQFF
v_call: TRBV27; j_call: TRBJ2-1; clone_size: -; d_call: TRBD2; cdr3_nt: TGTGCCAGCAGTTTATCGATACTAGCGGGAGTGAACTCCTACAATGAGCAGTTCTTC; cdr3_aa: CASSLSILAGVNSYNEQFF
v_call: TRBV7-9; j_call: TRBJ2-2; clone_size: -; d_call: TRBD1; cdr3_nt: TGTGCCAGCAGCTCCCCCGGCGGGGACAGGGGCACCGGGGAGCTGTTTTTT; cdr3_aa: CASSSPGGDRGTGELFF
v_call: TRBV4-1; j_call: TRBJ2-5; clone_size: few; d_call: -; cdr3_nt: TGCGCCAGCAGCCGGGGGGAAGCCCAGTACTTC; cdr3_aa: CASSRGEAQYF
v_call: TRBV15; j_call: TRBJ2-7; clone_size: few; d_call: -; cdr3_nt: TGTGCCACCAGCAGAGATGATAGGGTCGAGCAGTACTTC; cdr3_aa: CATSRDDRVEQYF
v_call: TRBV4-1; j_call: TRBJ2-1; clone_size: -; d_call: -; cdr3_nt: TGCGCCAGCAGCCAGGTCCCGACGAGGAGCTCCTACAATGAGCAGTTCTTC; cdr3_aa: CASSQVPTRSSYNEQFF
v_call: TRBV10-3; j_call: TRBJ2-3; clone_size: many; d_call: -; cdr3_nt: TGTGCCATCAGTGGGGCCCAGGGGAAGACAGATACGCAGTATTTT; cdr3_aa: CAISGAQGKTDTQYF
v_call: TRBV27; j_call: TRBJ2-3; clone_size: many; d_call: -; cdr3_nt: TGTGCCAGCAGCGTCCGGGGCCTAACAGATACGCAGTATTTT; cdr3_aa: CASSVRGLTDTQYF
v_call: TRBV2; j_call: TRBJ2-7; clone_size: many; d_call: -; cdr3_nt: TGTGCCAGCGGTCCGATACCCTACGAGCAGTACTTC; cdr3_aa: CASGPIPYEQYF
v_call: TRBV5-1; j_call: TRBJ2-3; clone_size: many; d_call: -; cdr3_nt: TGCGCCAGCAGCTTTCTTCCAGGGAAGACAGATACGCAGTATTTT; cdr3_aa: CASSFLPGKTDTQYF
v_call: TRBV4-1; j_call: TRBJ2-1; clone_size: -; d_call: -; cdr3_nt: TGCGCCAGCAGCCAAGATAGTGGCCCAACTAATCCCTTTTACAATGAGCAGTTCTTC; cdr3_aa: CASSQDSGPTNPFYNEQFF
v_call: TRBV28; j_call: TRBJ2-5; clone_size: many; d_call: -; cdr3_nt: TGTGCCAGCAGTTTCGCACTAGATGGGGGCCGCGGGACACTCCAAGAGACCCAGTACTTC; cdr3_aa: CASSFALDGGRGTLQETQYF
v_call: TRBV28; j_call: TRBJ2-7; clone_size: many; d_call: TRBD1; cdr3_nt: TGTGCCAGCAGACCGGGACAGTCGAACGAGCAGTACTTC; cdr3_aa: CASRPGQSNEQYF
v_call: TRBV12-3/TRBV12-4; j_call: TRBJ2-1; clone_size: many; d_call: TRBD1; cdr3_nt: TGTGCCAGCAGTTTTAGCCAGGGGGCGAATGATGAGCAGTTCTTC; cdr3_aa: CASSFSQGANDEQFF
v_call: TRBV29-1; j_call: TRBJ1-4; clone_size: -; d_call: -; cdr3_nt: TGCAGCGTCCTAAGGACCAGTGAAAAACTGTTTTTT; cdr3_aa: CSVLRTSEKLFF
v_call: TRBV3-1; j_call: TRBJ2-7; clone_size: many; d_call: TRBD1; cdr3_nt: TGTGCCAGCAGCCGACGGGACAGAGCCTACGAGCAGTACTTC; cdr3_aa: CASSRRDRAYEQYF
v_call: TRBV7-9; j_call: TRBJ1-2; clone_size: -; d_call: -; cdr3_nt: TGTGCCAGCAGCTTCGCGGGACCAAAATATGGCTACACCTTC; cdr3_aa: CASSFAGPKYGYTF
v_call: TRBV2; j_call: TRBJ2-7; clone_size: many; d_call: TRBD1; cdr3_nt: TGTGCCAGCAGTGACGGTAGGGCAGGGGGCAACGAGCAGTACTTC; cdr3_aa: CASSDGRAGGNEQYF
v_call: TRBV20-1; j_call: TRBJ1-1; clone_size: many; d_call: TRBD1; cdr3_nt: TGCAGTGCTAGGACAGGGGGTCTGACTGAAGCTTTCTTT; cdr3_aa: CSARTGGLTEAFF